This passage covers 16 T cell receptor beta chains from one sample sequenced in a study of T cell responses to AZD1222 COVID-19 vaccine. Using immunoSEQ multiplex PCR, the repertoire was profiled, and TCRdb retains in-frame clones only, with some absent. The sample has some 100,000 clones, roughly 89% seen once; the top ten hold about 3.5%. The source was peripheral blood, collected on day 0 of AZD1222 vaccination. The receptors here all came from an adult in good health.

This chain links TRBV10-3 with TRBJ1-2, with 10 bases fitting TRBD1. Germline V CDR1 and CDR2: ENHRY, SYGVKD. V trimming: 3 bases; J trimming: 3 bases; junction bases outside the gene matches: 4. This CDR3 comprises 15 residues. The CDR3 loop reads CAISDPGTGDYGYTF. In DNA form, the CDR3 reads TGTGCCATCAGTGACCCCGGGACAGGGGACTATGGCTACACCTTC.

Here the CDR3 reads CASSSPGSNTGELFF. As DNA, the CDR3 is TGTGCCAGCAGCTCCCCCGGAAGCAACACCGGGGAGCTGTTTTTT. This rearrangement joins TRBV7-3 to TRBJ2-2; D gene ambiguous. V was trimmed by 4 bases and J by 2 bases, leaving 11 bases between them. The CDR3 has 15 amino acids. Per the germline V gene, CDR1 is SGHTA and CDR2 is FQGTGA.

The V and J genes are TRBV5-5 and TRBJ2-7, with 7 bases that match TRBD1. The junction had 10 bases not matched to a gene; V was cut back by 2 bases and J by 5 bases. In germline, CDR1 is SGHKS, CDR2 YYEKEE (reference sequence). The CDR3 covers 15 residues. CDR3 region: CASSFQGRGIDEQYF. For the CDR3, the DNA is TGTGCCAGCAGCTTTCAAGGCAGGGGGATCGACGAGCAGTACTTC.

The chain is built from TRBV24-1 and TRBJ1-2, with 9 bases fitting TRBD1. CDR1 and CDR2 from the germline V gene are KGHDR and SFDVKD. CDR3 length: 16 amino acids. V shed 3 bases and J 5 bases; nucleotides not matched to a gene: 9. CDR3 sequence reads: CATSDPKTGGRYGYTF. CDR3 DNA sequence: TGTGCCACCAGTGATCCAAAGACAGGGGGAAGGTATGGCTACACCTTC.

The CDR3 DNA follows: TGTGCCACCCGAGACAGGGCGGGGAGCGCAGATACGCAGTATTTT. Its translation: CATRDRAGSADTQYF. The chain carries TRBV6-4 and TRBJ2-3, with a tentative D call TRBD1 (7 bases). From germline, CDR1 is MRHNA and CDR2 SNTAGT. Trimming stripped 10 bases from V and 4 bases from J, with 21 bases between. The CDR3 covers 15 residues.

The J gene is TRBJ2-1, the V gene TRBV7-2; 8 positions match TRBD1. In germline, CDR1 is SGHTA, CDR2 FQGNSA. There are 14 residues in the CDR3. Losses at the gene ends were 2 bases for V and 10 bases for J; bases not matched to a gene: 7. CDR3 residues: CASSLTDRAGEQFF. CDR3 DNA: TGTGCCAGCAGCTTAACGGACAGGGCGGGGGAGCAGTTCTTC. Full variable domain (missing parts from reference TRBV7-2 and TRBJ2-1): GAGVSQSPSNKVTEKGKDVELRCDPISGHTALYWYRQSLGQGLEFLIYFQGNSAPDKSGLPSDRFSAERTGGSVSTLTIQRTQQEDSAVYLCASSLTDRAGEQFFGPGTRLTVL.

The chain has TRBV5-4 and TRBJ1-2; D unresolved. CDR3 length: 12 residues. V shed 2 bases and J shed 3 bases, with 5 bases lying between them. The germline CDR1 and CDR2 sequences are SGHNT and YYREEE (reference sequence). The CDR3 loop is CASSFSDYGYTF. The CDR3 coding sequence is TGTGCCAGCAGCTTCTCAGACTATGGCTACACCTTC.

The chain joins TRBV10-3 to TRBJ1-5; TRBD1 aligns across 7 bases. The CDR3 runs 17 residues. With V trimmed by 0 bases and J by 1 base, 6 bases remained unmatched. Germline values: CDR1 ENHRY, CDR2 SYGVKD. In DNA form, the CDR3 reads TGTGCCATCAGTGAGTCGGGACAGAAGGGAAGCAATCAGCCCCAGCATTTT. It translates to CAISESGQKGSNQPQHF.

This clone was recorded a few times. The chain combines TRBV5-5 with TRBJ2-2, with 8 bases aligning to TRBD2. With V trimmed by 6 bases and J by 4 bases, 8 bases remained unmatched. CDR1 and CDR2 (germline): SGHKS, YYEKEE (reference sequence). The CDR3 length is 15 residues. The CDR3 protein is CASIPGGPGTGELFF. The CDR3, as DNA: TGTGCCAGCATCCCGGGGGGGCCGGGCACCGGGGAGCTGTTTTTT.

The chain employs TRBV3-1 (or the pseudogene TRBV3-2) and TRBJ2-2; 10 bases line up with TRBD2. This CDR3 contains 16 residues. The germline V gene has CDR1 LGHDT and CDR2 YNNKEL (reference sequence). J lost 3 bases, V lost 4 bases, and 5 bases had no gene match. CDR3 bases: TGTGCCAGCAGCCCCTTCCTAGCGGGGGACACCGGGGAGCTGTTTTTT. This sequence encodes CASSPFLAGDTGELFF.

This clone showed up just once. The chain links TRBV11-2 to TRBJ2-7; 12 nucleotides line up with TRBD2. Per the germline V gene, CDR1 is SGHAT and CDR2 is FQNNGV. The V gene end was trimmed by 6 bases and the J gene end by 4 bases; junction bases not matched to a gene: 7. The CDR3 is 15 residues long. CDR3 in DNA: TGTGCCAGCAGGCAAACTAGCGGGGGGCCTTACGAGCAGTACTTC. Its translation: CASRQTSGGPYEQYF.

The rearrangement links TRBV24-1 to TRBJ2-2, with TRBD1 as a possible D gene (6 bases). This CDR3 spans 17 amino acids. V was shortened by 3 bases and J by 7 bases, with 20 bases between the two germline ends. Germline CDR1 is KGHDR and CDR2 is SFDVKD. The CDR3 reads CATSDRPPLTGNGELFF. Written as DNA, the CDR3 is TGTGCCACCAGTGATCGCCCACCCCTGACAGGAAACGGGGAGCTGTTTTTT.

The V and J genes are TRBV4-2 and TRBJ2-2, with 8 nucleotides matching TRBD2. V lost 2 bases to trimming and J lost 2 bases; unmatched junction nucleotides: 1. The V gene's germline CDR1 is LGHNA and CDR2 YNFKEQ. CDR3 size: 15 residues. The CDR3: CASSQRGGNTGELFF. Here the CDR3 DNA reads TGTGCCAGCAGCCAACGGGGGGGAAACACCGGGGAGCTGTTTTTT.

The rearrangement links TRBV9 to TRBJ1-2, with a weak D call TRBD1 (6 bases). The CDR3 is made up of 14 amino acids. V was cut by 2 bases and J by 2 bases, with 10 bases left in between. Looked up from germline, CDR1 is SGDLS and CDR2 is YYNGEE. The CDR3 DNA reads as TGTGCCAGCAGCGTGCAAGGACAGAACTATGGCTACACCTTC. Translated: CASSVQGQNYGYTF.

Only a few counts were recorded for this clone. V and J are TRBV27 and TRBJ2-7; 12 bases align to TRBD2. The CDR3 consists of 16 residues. In germline, CDR1 is MNHEY, CDR2 SMNVEV (reference sequence). The ends lost 3 bases at V and 6 bases at J; junction bases unmatched: 9. The CDR3 loop reads CASSFSGLAGLREQYF. Here the CDR3 DNA reads TGTGCCAGCAGTTTCTCGGGACTAGCGGGCTTGCGCGAGCAGTACTTC.

The CDR3 reads CASTPQSPGQRIYGYTF. CDR3 bases: TGTGCCAGCACCCCTCAATCCCCGGGACAGCGCATCTATGGCTACACCTTC. This sequence joins TRBV6-2 or TRBV6-3 and TRBJ1-2, with 7 bases matching TRBD1. The CDR3 totals 17 residues. V shed 7 bases, J shed 4 bases, and the junction held 18 bases outside the gene matches. The germline CDR1 and CDR2 sequences are MNHEY and SVGEGT.